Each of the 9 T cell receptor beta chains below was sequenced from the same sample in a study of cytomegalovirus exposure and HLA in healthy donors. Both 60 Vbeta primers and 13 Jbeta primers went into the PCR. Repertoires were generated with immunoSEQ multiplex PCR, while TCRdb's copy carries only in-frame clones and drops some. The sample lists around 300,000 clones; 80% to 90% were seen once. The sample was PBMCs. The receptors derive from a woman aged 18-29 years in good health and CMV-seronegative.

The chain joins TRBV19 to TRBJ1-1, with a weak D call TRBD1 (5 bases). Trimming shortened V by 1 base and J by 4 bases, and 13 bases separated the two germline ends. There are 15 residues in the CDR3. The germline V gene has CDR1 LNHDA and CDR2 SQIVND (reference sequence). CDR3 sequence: CASSIVGQGGTEAFF. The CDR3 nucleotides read TGTGCCAGTAGTATAGTCGGCCAGGGAGGCACTGAAGCTTTCTTT.

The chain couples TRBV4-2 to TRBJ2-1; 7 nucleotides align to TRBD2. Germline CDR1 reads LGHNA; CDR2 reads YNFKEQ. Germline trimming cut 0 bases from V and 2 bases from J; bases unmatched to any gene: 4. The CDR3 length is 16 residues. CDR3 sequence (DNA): TGTGCCAGCAGCCAAGATCCCCGGGGGGCCTACAATGAGCAGTTCTTC. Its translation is CASSQDPRGAYNEQFF.

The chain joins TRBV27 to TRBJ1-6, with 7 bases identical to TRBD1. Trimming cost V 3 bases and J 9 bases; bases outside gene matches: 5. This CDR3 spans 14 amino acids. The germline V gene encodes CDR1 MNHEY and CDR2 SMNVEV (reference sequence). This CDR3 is CASSLRQGGSPLHF. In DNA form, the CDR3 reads TGTGCCAGCAGTTTGCGGCAGGGGGGTTCACCCCTCCACTTT.

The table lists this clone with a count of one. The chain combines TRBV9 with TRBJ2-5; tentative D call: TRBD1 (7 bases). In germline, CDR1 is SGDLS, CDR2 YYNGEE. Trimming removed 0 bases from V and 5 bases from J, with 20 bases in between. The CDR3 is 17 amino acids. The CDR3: CASSVGPGGPFAETQYF. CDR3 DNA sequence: TGTGCCAGCAGCGTAGGCCCAGGGGGGCCTTTTGCCGAGACCCAGTACTTC.

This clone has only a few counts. The CDR3 DNA reads as TGTGCCAGCAGCTTACTCAAGGGAGGGTACACTGAAGCTTTCTTT. Translation: CASSLLKGGYTEAFF. This chain uses TRBV7-9 with TRBJ1-1, with D uncertain. Trimming took 2 bases from V and 3 from J, leaving 13 bases between them. Germline loops: CDR1 SEHNR, CDR2 FQNEAQ (reference sequence). CDR3 length: 15 amino acids.

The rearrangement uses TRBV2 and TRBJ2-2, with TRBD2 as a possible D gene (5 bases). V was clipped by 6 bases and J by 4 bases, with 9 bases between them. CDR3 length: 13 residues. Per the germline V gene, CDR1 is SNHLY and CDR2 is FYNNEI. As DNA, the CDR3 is TGTGCCAGCAGCCCCCGGGGCACCGGGGAGCTGTTTTTT. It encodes CASSPRGTGELFF. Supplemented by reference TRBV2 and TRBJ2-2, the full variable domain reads EPEVTQTPSHQVTQMGQEVILRCVPISNHLYFYWYRQILGQKVEFLVSFYNNEISEKSEIFDDQFSVERPDGSNFTLKIRSTKLEDSAMYFCASSPRGTGELFFGEGSRLTVL.

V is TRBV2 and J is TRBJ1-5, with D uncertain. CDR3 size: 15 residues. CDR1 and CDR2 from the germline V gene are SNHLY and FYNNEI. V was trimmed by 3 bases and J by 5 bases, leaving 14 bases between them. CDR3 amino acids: CASSDFGRSDQPQHF. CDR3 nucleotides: TGTGCCAGCAGTGATTTCGGCAGAAGCGATCAGCCCCAGCATTTT.

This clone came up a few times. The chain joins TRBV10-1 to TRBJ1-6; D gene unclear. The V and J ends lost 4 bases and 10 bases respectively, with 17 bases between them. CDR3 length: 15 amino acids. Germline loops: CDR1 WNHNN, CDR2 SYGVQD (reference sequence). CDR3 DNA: TGCGCCAGCAGTGCCGCCAACCGCGGGTGGTCACCCCTCCACTTT. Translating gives CASSAANRGWSPLHF.

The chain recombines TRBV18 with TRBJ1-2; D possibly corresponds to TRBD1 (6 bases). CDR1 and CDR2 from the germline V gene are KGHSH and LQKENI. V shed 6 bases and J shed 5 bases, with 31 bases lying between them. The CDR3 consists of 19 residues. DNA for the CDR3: TGTGCCAGCTCCACGAACCGGCCCCAGGGACAAAGGGGACCTTATGGCTACACCTTC. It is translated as CASSTNRPQGQRGPYGYTF.